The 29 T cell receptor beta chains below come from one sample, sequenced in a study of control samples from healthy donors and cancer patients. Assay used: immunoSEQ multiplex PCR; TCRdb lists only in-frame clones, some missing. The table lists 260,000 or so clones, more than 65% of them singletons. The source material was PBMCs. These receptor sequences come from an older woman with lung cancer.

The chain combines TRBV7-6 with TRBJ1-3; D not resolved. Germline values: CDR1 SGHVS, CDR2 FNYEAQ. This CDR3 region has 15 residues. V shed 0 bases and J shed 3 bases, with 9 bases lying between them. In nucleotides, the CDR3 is TGTGCCAGCAGCTTAGCCCCGGGTTTTGGAAACACCATATATTTT. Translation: CASSLAPGFGNTIYF.

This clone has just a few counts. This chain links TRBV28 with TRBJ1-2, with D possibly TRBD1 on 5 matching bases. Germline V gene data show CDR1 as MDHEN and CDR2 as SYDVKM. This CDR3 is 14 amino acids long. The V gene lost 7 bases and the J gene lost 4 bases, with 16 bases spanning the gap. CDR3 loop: CASTFTRGRYGYTF. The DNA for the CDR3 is TGTGCCAGCACCTTCACCCGGGGCCGCTATGGCTACACCTTC.

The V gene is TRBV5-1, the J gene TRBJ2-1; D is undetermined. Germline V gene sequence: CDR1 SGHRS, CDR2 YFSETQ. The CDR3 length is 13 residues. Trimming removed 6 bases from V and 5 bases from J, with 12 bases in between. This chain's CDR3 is CASKELGNNEQFF. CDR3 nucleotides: TGCGCCAGCAAGGAACTCGGAAACAATGAGCAGTTCTTC. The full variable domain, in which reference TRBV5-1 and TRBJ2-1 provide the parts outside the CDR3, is KAGVTQTPRYLIKTRGQQVTLSCSPISGHRSVSWYQQTPGQGLQFLFEYFSETQRNKGNFPGRFSGRQFSNSRSEMNVSTLELGDSALYLCASKELGNNEQFFGPGTRLTVL.

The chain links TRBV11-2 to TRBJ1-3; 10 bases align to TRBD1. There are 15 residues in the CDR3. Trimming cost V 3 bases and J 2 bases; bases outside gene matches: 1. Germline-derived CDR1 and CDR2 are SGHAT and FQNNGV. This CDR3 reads CASSFGTGAGNTIYF. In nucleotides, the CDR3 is TGTGCCAGCAGCTTCGGGACAGGGGCTGGAAACACCATATATTTT.

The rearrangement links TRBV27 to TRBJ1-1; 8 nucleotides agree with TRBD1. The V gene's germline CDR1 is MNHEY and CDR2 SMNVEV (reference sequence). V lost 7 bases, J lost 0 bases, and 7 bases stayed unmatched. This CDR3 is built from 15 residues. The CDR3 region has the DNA TGTGCCAGCAACCAGGGGGCGGGGCTGAACACTGAAGCTTTCTTT. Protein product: CASNQGAGLNTEAFF.

CDR3 sequence reads: CASSDLTSGTYNEQFF. The CDR3 DNA reads as TGTGCCAGCAGTGATCTCACTAGCGGAACCTACAATGAGCAGTTCTTC. The chain joins TRBV2 to TRBJ2-1, with 8 bases matching TRBD2. The CDR3 contains 16 residues. The V segment lost 3 bases and the J segment 2 bases; nucleotides outside the gene matches: 6. Germline lookup yields CDR1 SNHLY and CDR2 FYNNEI.

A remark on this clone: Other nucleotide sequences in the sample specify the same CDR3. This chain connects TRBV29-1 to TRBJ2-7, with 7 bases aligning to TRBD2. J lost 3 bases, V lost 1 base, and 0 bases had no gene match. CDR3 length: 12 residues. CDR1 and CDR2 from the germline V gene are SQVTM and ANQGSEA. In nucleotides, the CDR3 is TGCAGCGTTGAAGGGGGGGGCTACGAGCAGTACTTC. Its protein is CSVEGGGYEQYF.

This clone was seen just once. Here the CDR3 DNA reads TGTGCCATCAGTGATACCCGGGACACGAATGAGCAGTTCTTC. It specifies CAISDTRDTNEQFF. This chain uses TRBV10-3 with TRBJ2-1, with TRBD1 as a possible D gene (6 bases). The CDR3 length is 14 residues. In germline, CDR1 is ENHRY, CDR2 SYGVKD. Trimming stripped 3 bases from V and 7 bases from J, with 13 bases between.

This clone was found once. DNA of the CDR3: TGTGCCAGCAGCCAAACGACCGGGACAGTCAATCAGCCCCAGCATTTT. It specifies CASSQTTGTVNQPQHF. The chain is built from TRBV4-2 and TRBJ1-5, with 7 bases matching TRBD1. Germline lookup yields CDR1 LGHNA and CDR2 YNFKEQ. Trimming at V came to 2 bases and at J to 3 bases, leaving 7 bases not matched to a gene. The CDR3 extends over 16 amino acids.

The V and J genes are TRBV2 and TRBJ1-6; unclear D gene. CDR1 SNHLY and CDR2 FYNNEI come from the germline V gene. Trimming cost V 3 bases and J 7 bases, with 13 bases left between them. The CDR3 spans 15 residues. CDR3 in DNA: TGTGCCAGCAGTGATTGGAGGGATAGGAATTCACCCCTCCACTTT. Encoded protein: CASSDWRDRNSPLHF.

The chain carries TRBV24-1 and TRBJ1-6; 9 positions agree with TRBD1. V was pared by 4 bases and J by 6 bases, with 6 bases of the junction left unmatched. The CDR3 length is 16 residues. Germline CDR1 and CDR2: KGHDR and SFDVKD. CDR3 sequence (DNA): TGTGCCACCAGTGACCACGGGACAGGGCGTAATTCACCCCTCCACTTT. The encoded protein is CATSDHGTGRNSPLHF.

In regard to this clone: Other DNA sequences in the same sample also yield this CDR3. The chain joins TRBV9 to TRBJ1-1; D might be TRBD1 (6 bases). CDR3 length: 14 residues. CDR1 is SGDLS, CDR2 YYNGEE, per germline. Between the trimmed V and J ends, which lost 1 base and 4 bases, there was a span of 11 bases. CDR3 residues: CASSVSRGGTEAFF. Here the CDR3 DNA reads TGTGCCAGCAGCGTATCCAGGGGAGGCACTGAAGCTTTCTTT.

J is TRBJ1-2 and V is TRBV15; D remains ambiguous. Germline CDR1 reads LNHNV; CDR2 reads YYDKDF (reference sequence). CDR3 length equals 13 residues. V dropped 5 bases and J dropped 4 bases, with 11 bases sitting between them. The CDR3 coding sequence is TGTGCCACCAGCCCCCAAGGGCCCTATGGCTACACCTTC. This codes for CATSPQGPYGYTF. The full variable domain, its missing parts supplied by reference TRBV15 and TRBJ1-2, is DAMVIQNPRYQVTQFGKPVTLSCSQTLNHNVMYWYQQKSSQAPKLLFHYYDKDFNNEADTPDNFQSRRPNTSFCFLDIRSPGLGDTAMYLCATSPQGPYGYTFGSGTRLTVV.

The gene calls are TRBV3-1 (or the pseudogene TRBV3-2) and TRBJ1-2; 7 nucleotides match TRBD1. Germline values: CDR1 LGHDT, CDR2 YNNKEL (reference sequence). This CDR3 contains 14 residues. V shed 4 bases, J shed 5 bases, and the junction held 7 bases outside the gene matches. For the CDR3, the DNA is TGTGCCAGCAGCCCATCCCCGGACAGGTATGGCTACACCTTC. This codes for CASSPSPDRYGYTF.

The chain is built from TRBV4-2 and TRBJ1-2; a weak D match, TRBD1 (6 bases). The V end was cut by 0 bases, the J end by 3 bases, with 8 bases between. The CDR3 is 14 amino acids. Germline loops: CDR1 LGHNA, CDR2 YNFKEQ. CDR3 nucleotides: TGTGCCAGCAGCCAAGATGCAGGGGACTATGGCTACACCTTC. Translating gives CASSQDAGDYGYTF.

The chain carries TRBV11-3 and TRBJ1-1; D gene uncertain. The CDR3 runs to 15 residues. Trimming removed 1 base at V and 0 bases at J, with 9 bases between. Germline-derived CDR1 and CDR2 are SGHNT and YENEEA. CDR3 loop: CASSLGGSMNTEAFF. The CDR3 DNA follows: TGTGCCAGCAGCTTAGGAGGCAGTATGAACACTGAAGCTTTCTTT.

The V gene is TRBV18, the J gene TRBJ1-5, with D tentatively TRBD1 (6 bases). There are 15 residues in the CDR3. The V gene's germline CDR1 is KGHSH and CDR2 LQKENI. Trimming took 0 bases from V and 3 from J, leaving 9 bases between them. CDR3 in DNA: TGTGCCAGCTCACCACCTACAGGGTCCAATCAGCCCCAGCATTTT. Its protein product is CASSPPTGSNQPQHF. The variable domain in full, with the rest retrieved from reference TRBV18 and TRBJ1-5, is NAGVMQNPRHLVRRRGQEARLRCSPMKGHSHVYWYRQLPEEGLKFMVYLQKENIIDESGMPKERFSAEFPKEGPSILRIQQVVRGDSAAYFCASSPPTGSNQPQHFGDGTRLSIL.

The CDR3: CASSPRSGSSGNTIYF. The DNA of the CDR3 is TGTGCCAGCAGCCCCCGGAGCGGATCTTCTGGAAACACCATATATTTT. The chain carries TRBV3-1 (or the pseudogene TRBV3-2) and TRBJ1-3; D is ambiguous. The CDR3 extends over 16 amino acids. CDR1 and CDR2 (germline): LGHDT, YNNKEL (reference sequence). Deletions cut 4 bases from V and 1 base from J, with 14 bases between.

DNA for the CDR3: TGCGCCAGCAGCTTCGGACTAGCGGGAGGGGAAGAGACCCAGTACTTC. The encoded protein is CASSFGLAGGEETQYF. The chain couples TRBV5-1 to TRBJ2-5, with TRBD2 matching over 15 bases. Germline CDR1 reads SGHRS; CDR2 reads YFSETQ. This CDR3 region has 16 residues. Trimming at V came to 2 bases and at J to 3 bases, leaving 2 bases not matched to a gene.

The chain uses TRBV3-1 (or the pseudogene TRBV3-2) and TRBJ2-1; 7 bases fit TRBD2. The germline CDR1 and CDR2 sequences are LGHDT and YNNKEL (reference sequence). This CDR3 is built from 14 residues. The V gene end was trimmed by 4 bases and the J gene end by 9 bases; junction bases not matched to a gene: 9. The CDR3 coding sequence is TGTGCCAGCAGCCCCCTGGGAGGGGACGGTGAGCAGTTCTTC. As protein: CASSPLGGDGEQFF.

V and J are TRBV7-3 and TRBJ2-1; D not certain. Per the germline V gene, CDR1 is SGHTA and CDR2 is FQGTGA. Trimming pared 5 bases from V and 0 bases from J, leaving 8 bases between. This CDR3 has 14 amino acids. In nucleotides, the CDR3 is TGTGCCAGCAGCCCCGACACCTCCTACAATGAGCAGTTCTTC. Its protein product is CASSPDTSYNEQFF.

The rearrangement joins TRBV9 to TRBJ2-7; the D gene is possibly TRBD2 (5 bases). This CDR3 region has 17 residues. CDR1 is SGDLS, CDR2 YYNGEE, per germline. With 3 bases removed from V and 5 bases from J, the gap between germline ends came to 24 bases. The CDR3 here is CASSAIPGTSLLDEQYF. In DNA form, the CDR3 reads TGTGCCAGCAGCGCGATACCCGGAACTAGTCTCTTGGACGAGCAGTACTTC.

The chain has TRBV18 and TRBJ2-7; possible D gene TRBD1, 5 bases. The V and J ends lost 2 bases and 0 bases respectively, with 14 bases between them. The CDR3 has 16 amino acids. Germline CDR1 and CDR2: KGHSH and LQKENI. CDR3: CASSPNEGVVSYEQYF. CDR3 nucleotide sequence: TGTGCCAGCTCACCAAACGAAGGGGTCGTCTCCTACGAGCAGTACTTC.

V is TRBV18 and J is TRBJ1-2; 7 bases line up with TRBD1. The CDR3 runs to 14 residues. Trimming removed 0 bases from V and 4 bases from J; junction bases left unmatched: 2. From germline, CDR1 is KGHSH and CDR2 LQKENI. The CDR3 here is CASSPPTGTYGYTF. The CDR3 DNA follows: TGTGCCAGCTCACCACCGACAGGGACCTATGGCTACACCTTC. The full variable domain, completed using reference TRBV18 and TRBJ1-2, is NAGVMQNPRHLVRRRGQEARLRCSPMKGHSHVYWYRQLPEEGLKFMVYLQKENIIDESGMPKERFSAEFPKEGPSILRIQQVVRGDSAAYFCASSPPTGTYGYTFGSGTRLTVV.

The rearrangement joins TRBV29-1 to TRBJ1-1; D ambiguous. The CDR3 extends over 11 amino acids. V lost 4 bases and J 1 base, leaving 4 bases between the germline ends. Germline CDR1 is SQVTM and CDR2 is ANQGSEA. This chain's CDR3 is CSVGENTEAFF. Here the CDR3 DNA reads TGCAGCGTTGGGGAGAACACTGAAGCTTTCTTT. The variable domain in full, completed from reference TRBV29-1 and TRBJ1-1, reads SAVISQKPSRDICQRGTSLTIQCQVDSQVTMMFWYRQQPGQSLTLIATANQGSEATYESGFVIDKFPISRPNLTFSTLTVSNMSPEDSSIYLCSVGENTEAFFGQGTRLTVV.

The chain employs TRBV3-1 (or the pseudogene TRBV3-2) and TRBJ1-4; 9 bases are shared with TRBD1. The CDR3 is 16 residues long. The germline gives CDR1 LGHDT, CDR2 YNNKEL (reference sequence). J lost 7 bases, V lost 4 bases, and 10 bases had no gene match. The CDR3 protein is CASSPGDRAGSEKLFF. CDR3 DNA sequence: TGTGCCAGCAGCCCTGGGGACAGGGCGGGGAGTGAAAAACTGTTTTTT.

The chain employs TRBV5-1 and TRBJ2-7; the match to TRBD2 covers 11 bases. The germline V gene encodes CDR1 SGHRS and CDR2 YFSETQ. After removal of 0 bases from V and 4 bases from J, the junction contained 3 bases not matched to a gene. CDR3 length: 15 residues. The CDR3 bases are TGCGCCAGCAGCTTGGTAGCGGGAGGGGGTTACGAGCAGTACTTC. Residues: CASSLVAGGGYEQYF.

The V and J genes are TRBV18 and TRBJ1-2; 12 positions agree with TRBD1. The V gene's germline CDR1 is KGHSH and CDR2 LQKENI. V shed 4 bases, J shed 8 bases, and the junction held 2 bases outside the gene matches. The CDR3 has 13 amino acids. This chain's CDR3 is CASSRDRGHGYTF. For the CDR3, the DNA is TGTGCCAGCTCACGGGACAGGGGGCACGGCTACACCTTC.

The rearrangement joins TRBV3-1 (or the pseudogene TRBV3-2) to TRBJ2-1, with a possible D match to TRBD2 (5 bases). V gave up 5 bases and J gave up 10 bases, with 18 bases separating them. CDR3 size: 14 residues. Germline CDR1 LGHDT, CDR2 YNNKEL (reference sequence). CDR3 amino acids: CASSSRGGPEEQFF. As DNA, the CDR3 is TGTGCCAGCAGCTCCCGGGGTGGTCCTGAGGAGCAGTTCTTC.